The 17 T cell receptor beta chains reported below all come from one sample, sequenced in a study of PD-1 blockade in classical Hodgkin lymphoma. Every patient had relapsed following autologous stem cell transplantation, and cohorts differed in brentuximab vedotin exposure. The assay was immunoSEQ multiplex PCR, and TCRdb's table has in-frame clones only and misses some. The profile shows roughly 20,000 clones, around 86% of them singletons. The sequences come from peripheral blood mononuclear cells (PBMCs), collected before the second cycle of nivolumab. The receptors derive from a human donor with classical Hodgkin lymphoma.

In DNA form, the CDR3 reads TGCAGCGTTGAGGTCTGGGGACCGCGATATGGCTACACCTTC. It specifies CSVEVWGPRYGYTF. The J gene is TRBJ1-2, the V gene TRBV29-1; maybe TRBD1 (5 bases). Deletions cut 3 bases from V and 5 bases from J, with 16 bases between. The germline CDR1 and CDR2 sequences are SQVTM and ANQGSEA. This CDR3 is 14 amino acids long.

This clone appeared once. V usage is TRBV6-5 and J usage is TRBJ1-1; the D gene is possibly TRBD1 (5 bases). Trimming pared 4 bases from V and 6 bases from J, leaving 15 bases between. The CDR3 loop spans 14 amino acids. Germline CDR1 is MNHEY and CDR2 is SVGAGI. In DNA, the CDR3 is TGTGCCAGCAGTTCGGGACTACCACCCCCTGAAGCTTTCTTT. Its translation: CASSSGLPPPEAFF.

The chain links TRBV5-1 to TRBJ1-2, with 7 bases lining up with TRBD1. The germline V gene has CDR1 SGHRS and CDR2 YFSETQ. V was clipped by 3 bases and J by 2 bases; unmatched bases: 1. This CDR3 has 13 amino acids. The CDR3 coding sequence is TGCGCCAGCAGCTCGGGACAGAACTATGGCTACACCTTC. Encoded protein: CASSSGQNYGYTF.

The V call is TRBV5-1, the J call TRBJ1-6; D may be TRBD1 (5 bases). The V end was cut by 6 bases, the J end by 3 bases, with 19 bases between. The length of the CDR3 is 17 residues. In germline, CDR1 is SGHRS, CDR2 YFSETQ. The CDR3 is CASTLGTLPHYNSPLHF. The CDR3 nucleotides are TGCGCCAGCACCCTAGGGACTTTACCCCACTATAATTCACCCCTCCACTTT.

The CDR3 coding sequence is TGCGCCAGCGGTTTAGCGGGGGGTTACCAAGAGACCCAGTACTTC. Amino acid sequence: CASGLAGGYQETQYF. The chain employs TRBV5-1 and TRBJ2-5, with 10 bases aligning to TRBD2. V lost 7 bases to trimming and J lost 0 bases; unmatched junction nucleotides: 6. The germline V gene encodes CDR1 SGHRS and CDR2 YFSETQ. CDR3 length equals 15 residues.

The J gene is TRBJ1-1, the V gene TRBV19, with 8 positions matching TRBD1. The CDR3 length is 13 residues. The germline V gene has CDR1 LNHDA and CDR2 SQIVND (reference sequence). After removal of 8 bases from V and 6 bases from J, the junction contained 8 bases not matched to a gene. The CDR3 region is CASSQGAGAEAFF. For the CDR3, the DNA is TGTGCCAGTTCTCAGGGGGCGGGGGCTGAAGCTTTCTTT.

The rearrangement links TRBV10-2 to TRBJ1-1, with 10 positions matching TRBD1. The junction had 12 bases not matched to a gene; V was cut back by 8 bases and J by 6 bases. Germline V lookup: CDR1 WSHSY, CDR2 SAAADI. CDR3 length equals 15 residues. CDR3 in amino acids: CASGLRQGAAAEAFF. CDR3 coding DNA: TGCGCCAGCGGGCTGAGACAGGGGGCGGCGGCTGAAGCTTTCTTT.

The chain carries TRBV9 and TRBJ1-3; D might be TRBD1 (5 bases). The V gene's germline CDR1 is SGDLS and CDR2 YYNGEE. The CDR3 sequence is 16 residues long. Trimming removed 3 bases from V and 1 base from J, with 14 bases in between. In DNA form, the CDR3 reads TGTGCCAGCAGCGATTGGGGGAGGGGTTCTGGAAACACCATATATTTT. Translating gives CASSDWGRGSGNTIYF. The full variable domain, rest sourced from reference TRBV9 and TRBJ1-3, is DSGVTQTPKHLITATGQRVTLRCSPRSGDLSVYWYQQSLDQGLQFLIQYYNGEERAKGNILERFSAQQFPDLHSELNLSSLELGDSALYFCASSDWGRGSGNTIYFGEGSWLTVV.

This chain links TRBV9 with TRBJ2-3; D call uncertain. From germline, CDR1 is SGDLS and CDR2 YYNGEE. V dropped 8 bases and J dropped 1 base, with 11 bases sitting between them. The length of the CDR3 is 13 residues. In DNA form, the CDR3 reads TGTGCCAGTAGCCTCGTGGGCACAGATACGCAGTATTTT. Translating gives CASSLVGTDTQYF. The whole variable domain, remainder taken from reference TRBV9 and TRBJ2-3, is DSGVTQTPKHLITATGQRVTLRCSPRSGDLSVYWYQQSLDQGLQFLIQYYNGEERAKGNILERFSAQQFPDLHSELNLSSLELGDSALYFCASSLVGTDTQYFGPGTRLTVL.

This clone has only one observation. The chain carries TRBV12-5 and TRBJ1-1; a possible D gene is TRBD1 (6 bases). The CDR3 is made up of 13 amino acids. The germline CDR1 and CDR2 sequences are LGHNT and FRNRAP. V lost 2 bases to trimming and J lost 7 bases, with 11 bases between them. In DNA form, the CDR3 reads TGTGCTAGTGGTTTGATACAGGGTAGTGAAGCTTTCTTT. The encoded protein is CASGLIQGSEAFF.

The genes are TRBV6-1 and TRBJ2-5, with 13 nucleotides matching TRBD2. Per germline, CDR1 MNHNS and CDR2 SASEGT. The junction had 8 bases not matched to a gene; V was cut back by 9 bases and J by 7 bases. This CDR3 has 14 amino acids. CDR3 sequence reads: CASSGLAGTATQYF. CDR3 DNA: TGTGCCAGTTCGGGACTAGCGGGGACGGCGACCCAGTACTTC.

Here the CDR3 DNA reads TGCGCCAGCAGCCAGGGCCCCAATCAGCCCCAGCATTTT. It specifies CASSQGPNQPQHF. The chain joins TRBV5-1 to TRBJ1-5; the D gene is possibly TRBD1 (5 bases). Trimming removed 4 bases from V and 3 bases from J, with 8 bases in between. Germline V CDR1 and CDR2: SGHRS, YFSETQ. The CDR3 is 13 amino acids.

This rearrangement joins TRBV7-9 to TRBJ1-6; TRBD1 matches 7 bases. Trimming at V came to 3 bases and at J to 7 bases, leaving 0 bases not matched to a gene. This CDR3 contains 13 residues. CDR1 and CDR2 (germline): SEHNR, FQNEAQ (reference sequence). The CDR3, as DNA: TGTGCCAGCAGCTTGGGACAGAATTCACCCCTCCACTTT. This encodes CASSLGQNSPLHF.

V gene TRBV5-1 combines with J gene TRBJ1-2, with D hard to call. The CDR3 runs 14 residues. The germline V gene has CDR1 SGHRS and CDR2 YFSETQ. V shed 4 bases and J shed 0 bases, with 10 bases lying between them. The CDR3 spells CASSVDQANYGYTF. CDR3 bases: TGCGCCAGCAGCGTGGATCAAGCTAACTATGGCTACACCTTC.

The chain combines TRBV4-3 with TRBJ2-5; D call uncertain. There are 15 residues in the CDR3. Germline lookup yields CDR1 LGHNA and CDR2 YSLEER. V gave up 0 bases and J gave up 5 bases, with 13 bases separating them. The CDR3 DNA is TGCGCCAGCAGCCAAGATTATAGGGCGGAGGAGACCCAGTACTTC. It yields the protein CASSQDYRAEETQYF.

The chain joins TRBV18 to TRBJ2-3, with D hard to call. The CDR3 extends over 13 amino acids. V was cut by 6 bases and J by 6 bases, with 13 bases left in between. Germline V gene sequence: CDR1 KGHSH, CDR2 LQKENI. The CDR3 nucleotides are TGTGCCAGCTCGCCCGACGTACTGGATACGCAGTATTTT. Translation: CASSPDVLDTQYF.

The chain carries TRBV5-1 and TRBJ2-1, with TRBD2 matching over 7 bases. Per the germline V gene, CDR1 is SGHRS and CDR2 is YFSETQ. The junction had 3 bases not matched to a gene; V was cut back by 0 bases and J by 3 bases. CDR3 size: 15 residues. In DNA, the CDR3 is TGCGCCAGCAGCTTGGATGGGGGGGACTACAATGAGCAGTTCTTC. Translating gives CASSLDGGDYNEQFF. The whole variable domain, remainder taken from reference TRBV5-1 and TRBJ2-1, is KAGVTQTPRYLIKTRGQQVTLSCSPISGHRSVSWYQQTPGQGLQFLFEYFSETQRNKGNFPGRFSGRQFSNSRSEMNVSTLELGDSALYLCASSLDGGDYNEQFFGPGTRLTVL.